This T cell receptor (beta chain) derives from a study of T cell responses to AZD1222 COVID-19 vaccine. Only in-frame clones appear in the TCRdb table, and some are missing; sequencing was by immunoSEQ multiplex PCR. The repertoire holds some 120,000 clones, 85% to 95% seen once, with about 3% in the top ten. Remarks on this clone: No antigen is known for it.

Study results and caveats: Vaccine-associated CD4 TCRs ranged over spike, dominating at 160-218 and 743-854. Sampling that yielded the repertoires occurred only after the peak T cell response. The donor group comprised mostly white British people and more females; the analysis possibly underestimated clonal diversity.

Germline lookup yields CDR1 SGDLS and CDR2 YYNGEE. With 4 bases clipped from V and 2 bases from J, the junction kept 5 bases outside the gene matches. The CDR3 is 14 residues long. The chain links TRBV9 to TRBJ1-2, with 7 bases matching TRBD1. The sequence came from an adult in good health. The source material was peripheral blood, sampled on day 0 of AZD1222 vaccination. CDR3 loop: CASSPGQSNYGYTF. CDR3 bases: TGTGCCAGCAGCCCGGGACAGTCGAACTATGGCTACACCTTC. The full variable domain, with the rest looked up from reference TRBV9 and TRBJ1-2, is DSGVTQTPKHLITATGQRVTLRCSPRSGDLSVYWYQQSLDQGLQFLIQYYNGEERAKGNILERFSAQQFPDLHSELNLSSLELGDSALYFCASSPGQSNYGYTFGSGTRLTVV.